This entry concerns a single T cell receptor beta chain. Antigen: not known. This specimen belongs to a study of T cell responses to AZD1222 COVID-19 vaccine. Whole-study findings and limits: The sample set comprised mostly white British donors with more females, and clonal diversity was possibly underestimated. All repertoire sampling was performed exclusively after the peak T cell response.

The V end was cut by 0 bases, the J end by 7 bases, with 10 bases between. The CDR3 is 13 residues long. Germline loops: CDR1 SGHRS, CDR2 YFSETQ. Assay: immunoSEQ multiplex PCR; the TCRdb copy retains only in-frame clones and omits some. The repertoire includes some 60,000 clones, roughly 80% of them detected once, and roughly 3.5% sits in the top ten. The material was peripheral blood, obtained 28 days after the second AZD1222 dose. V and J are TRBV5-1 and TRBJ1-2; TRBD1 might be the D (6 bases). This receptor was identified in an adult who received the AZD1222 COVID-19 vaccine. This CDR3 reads CASSLVGAGGYTF. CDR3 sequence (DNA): TGCGCCAGCAGCTTGGTGGGGGCAGGTGGCTACACCTTC.